This entry lists 14 T cell receptor beta chains sequenced from one sample in a study of glioma-infiltrating T cells. TCR alpha and beta CDR3 regions were amplified from RNA using iRepertoire nested multiplex PCR. TCRdb recomputed calls from the multiplex PCR reads with MiXCR, one row per CDR3 protein. The data show roughly 100,000 distinct CDR3 sequences, less than 30% seen once. The sequencing input was glioma tissue, nonneoplastic brain tissue, or PBMCs (not recorded which). The origin of the receptors is a human donor with low-grade glioma or glioblastoma, undergoing nonglioma brain surgery, or in good health (not recorded which).

Comments on this clonotype: Compared with germline, one end of the junction differs, possibly owing to a read error. This chain joins TRBV6-6 and TRBJ2-3; D is perhaps TRBD1 (5 bases). CDR1 and CDR2 (germline): MNHNY, SVGAGI (reference sequence). The CDR3 extends over 13 amino acids. CDR3 in DNA: TGTGCCAGCAGTTACAGGGGCACAGATACGAAGTGTTTT. This encodes CASSYRGTDTKCF.

This clonotype came up many times. The chain uses TRBV28 and TRBJ2-3; TRBD2 matches at 8 bases. Germline V CDR1 and CDR2: MDHEN, SYDVKM. The CDR3 totals 15 residues. J lost 5 bases, V lost 6 bases, and 10 bases had no gene match. The CDR3 reads CASRPTGLGRDTQYF. The CDR3, as DNA: TGTGCCAGCAGACCCACGGGACTAGGCAGAGATACGCAGTATTTT.

This clonotype was seen repeatedly, ten times or more. This chain joins TRBV27 and TRBJ2-3; D is perhaps TRBD2 (5 bases). With 3 bases removed from V and 8 bases from J, the gap between germline ends came to 9 bases. CDR3 length equals 12 residues. Germline V gives CDR1 MNHEY, CDR2 SMNVEV (reference sequence). DNA of the CDR3: TGTGCCAGCAGTTTCAGCCGGGGTACGCAGTATTTT. This gives the protein CASSFSRGTQYF.

This clonotype was picked up a small number of times. The J gene is TRBJ1-1, the V gene TRBV5-4; possibly TRBD1 for D (5 bases). Trimming pared 0 bases from V and 1 base from J, leaving 10 bases between. In germline, CDR1 is SGHNT, CDR2 YYREEE (reference sequence). The length of the CDR3 is 15 residues. CDR3 amino acids: CASSLDGDRNTEAFF. Written as DNA, the CDR3 is TGTGCCAGCAGCTTGGATGGGGACCGGAACACTGAAGCTTTCTTT.

A remark on this clonotype: This may arise from a read error, as a much more abundant clone is one base away. CDR3 in amino acids: CASNSHALDMQYF. CDR3 DNA: TGTGCCAGCAACTCACATGCGTTGGATATGCAGTATTTT. The genes are TRBV3-1 and TRBJ2-3; D remains ambiguous. Germline V gene lookup returns CDR1 LGHDT and CDR2 YNNKEL (reference sequence). The CDR3 length is 13 residues.

Here the CDR3 DNA reads TGTGCCAGCAGCTTATGGGCGGGAACTTACTCTGGGGCCAACGTCCTGACTTTC. Protein sequence: CASSLWAGTYSGANVLTF. The gene calls are TRBV7-2 and TRBJ2-6, with D possibly matching TRBD2 (6 bases). Germline V gene data show CDR1 as SGHTA and CDR2 as FQGNSA. Trimming left V 2 bases short and J 0 bases short, with 14 bases between. The CDR3 loop spans 18 amino acids. The whole variable domain, filled in from reference TRBV7-2 and TRBJ2-6, reads GAGVSQSPSNKVTEKGKDVELRCDPISGHTALYWYRQSLGQGLEFLIYFQGNSAPDKSGLPSDRFSAERTGGSVSTLTIQRTQQEDSAVYLCASSLWAGTYSGANVLTFGAGSRLTVL.

This clonotype was seen a single time. A read error may explain this, as a much larger clone is one base away. The gene calls are TRBV7-9 and TRBJ2-1; D unclear. The V gene's germline CDR1 is SEHNR and CDR2 FQNEAQ (reference sequence). CDR3 length: 14 amino acids. The CDR3 DNA reads TGTGTCAGCAGCTTTGAGGTCGGTCAGAATGAGCAGTTCTTC. Its translation is CVSSFEVGQNEQFF.

This clonotype was observed many times. This chain links TRBV5-1 with TRBJ1-1; D gene ambiguous. Germline CDR1 reads SGHRS; CDR2 reads YFSETQ. CDR3 length equals 15 residues. With 1 base removed from V and 3 bases from J, the gap between germline ends came to 13 bases. CDR3 DNA sequence: TGCGCCAGCAGCTTGTTGGCGGGAGTAGACACTGAAGCTTTCTTT. Its protein is CASSLLAGVDTEAFF.

Only one count was recorded for this clonotype. The chain joins TRBV15 to TRBJ2-3, with TRBD1 as a possible D gene (6 bases). This CDR3 region has 15 residues. Germline V CDR1 and CDR2: LNHNV, YYDKDF (reference sequence). Trimming shortened V by 4 bases and J by 1 base, and 12 bases separated the two germline ends. The CDR3 loop is CATSTRTERTDTQYF. The CDR3 coding sequence is TGTGCCACCAGCACAAGGACAGAGCGCACAGATACGCAGTATTTT. Full variable domain (missing parts from reference TRBV15 and TRBJ2-3): DAMVIQNPRYQVTQFGKPVTLSCSQTLNHNVMYWYQQKSSQAPKLLFHYYDKDFNNEADTPDNFQSRRPNTSFCFLDIRSPGLGDTAMYLCATSTRTERTDTQYFGPGTRLTVL.

With respect to this clonotype: A clone one base away is much larger, so this may be a read error. This rearrangement joins TRBV7-2 to TRBJ2-1, with unresolved D. The V gene's germline CDR1 is SGHTA and CDR2 FQGNSA. The CDR3 is 12 residues long. Trimming left V 4 bases short and J 6 bases short, with 7 bases between. The CDR3 is CTSSSRLNEQFF. CDR3 nucleotides: TGTACCAGCAGCTCCCGCCTCAATGAGCAGTTCTTC.

This clonotype was detected ten times or more. CDR3 nucleotide sequence: TGTGCCATCAAAGGCAGAGGGGGCTACACCTTC. It yields the protein CAIKGRGGYTF. The chain is built from TRBV10-3 and TRBJ1-2; no clear D. Germline CDR1 reads ENHRY; CDR2 reads SYGVKD. The CDR3 extends over 11 amino acids. V was trimmed by 7 bases and J by 8 bases, leaving 11 bases between them.

In the case of this clonotype: A junction boundary mismatches the germline segment, possibly from a read error. This chain links TRBV7-2 with TRBJ2-5, with a tentative D call TRBD2 (6 bases). CDR1 SGHTA and CDR2 FQGNSA come from the germline V gene. The CDR3 sequence is 13 residues long. This chain's CDR3 is CASSRETRESQYF. The CDR3 coding sequence is TGTGCCAGCAGCCGGGAGACAAGAGAGTCCCAGTACTTC.

The sample holds many counts of this clonotype. The V and J genes are TRBV7-2 and TRBJ1-1; TRBD1 matches at 7 bases. The CDR3 length is 13 residues. The V and J ends lost 5 bases and 0 bases, in that order; junction bases with no gene match: 0. The germline CDR1 and CDR2 sequences are SGHTA and FQGNSA. The CDR3 DNA reads as TGTGCCAGCAGCGGGACAGTGAACACTGAAGCTTTCTTT. Translation: CASSGTVNTEAFF.

This clonotype was seen a handful of times. The chain uses TRBV10-3 and TRBJ2-7; D is possibly TRBD2 (5 bases). Per germline, CDR1 ENHRY and CDR2 SYGVKD. The V end lost 8 bases, the J end lost 3 bases, and 14 bases lay between the germline ends. The CDR3 sequence is 13 residues long. Here the CDR3 DNA reads TGTGCCATCGGTAGAGAGGGAGTCTACGAGCAGTACTTC. Amino acids: CAIGREGVYEQYF.